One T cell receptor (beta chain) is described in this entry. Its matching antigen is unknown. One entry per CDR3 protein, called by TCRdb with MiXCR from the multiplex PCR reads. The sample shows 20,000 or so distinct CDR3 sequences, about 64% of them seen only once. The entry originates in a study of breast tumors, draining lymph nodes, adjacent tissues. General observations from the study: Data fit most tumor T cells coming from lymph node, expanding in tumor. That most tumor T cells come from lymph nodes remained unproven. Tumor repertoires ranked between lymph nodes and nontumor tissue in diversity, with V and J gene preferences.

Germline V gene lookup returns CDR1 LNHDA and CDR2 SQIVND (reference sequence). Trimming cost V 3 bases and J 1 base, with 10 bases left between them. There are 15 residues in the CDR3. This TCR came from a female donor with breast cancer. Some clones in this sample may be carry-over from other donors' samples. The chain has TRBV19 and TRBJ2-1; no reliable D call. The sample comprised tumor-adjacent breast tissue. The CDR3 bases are TGTGCCAGTAGTATTGAAGGTTGGTCCTACAATGAGCAGTTCTTC. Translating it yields CASSIEGWSYNEQFF.